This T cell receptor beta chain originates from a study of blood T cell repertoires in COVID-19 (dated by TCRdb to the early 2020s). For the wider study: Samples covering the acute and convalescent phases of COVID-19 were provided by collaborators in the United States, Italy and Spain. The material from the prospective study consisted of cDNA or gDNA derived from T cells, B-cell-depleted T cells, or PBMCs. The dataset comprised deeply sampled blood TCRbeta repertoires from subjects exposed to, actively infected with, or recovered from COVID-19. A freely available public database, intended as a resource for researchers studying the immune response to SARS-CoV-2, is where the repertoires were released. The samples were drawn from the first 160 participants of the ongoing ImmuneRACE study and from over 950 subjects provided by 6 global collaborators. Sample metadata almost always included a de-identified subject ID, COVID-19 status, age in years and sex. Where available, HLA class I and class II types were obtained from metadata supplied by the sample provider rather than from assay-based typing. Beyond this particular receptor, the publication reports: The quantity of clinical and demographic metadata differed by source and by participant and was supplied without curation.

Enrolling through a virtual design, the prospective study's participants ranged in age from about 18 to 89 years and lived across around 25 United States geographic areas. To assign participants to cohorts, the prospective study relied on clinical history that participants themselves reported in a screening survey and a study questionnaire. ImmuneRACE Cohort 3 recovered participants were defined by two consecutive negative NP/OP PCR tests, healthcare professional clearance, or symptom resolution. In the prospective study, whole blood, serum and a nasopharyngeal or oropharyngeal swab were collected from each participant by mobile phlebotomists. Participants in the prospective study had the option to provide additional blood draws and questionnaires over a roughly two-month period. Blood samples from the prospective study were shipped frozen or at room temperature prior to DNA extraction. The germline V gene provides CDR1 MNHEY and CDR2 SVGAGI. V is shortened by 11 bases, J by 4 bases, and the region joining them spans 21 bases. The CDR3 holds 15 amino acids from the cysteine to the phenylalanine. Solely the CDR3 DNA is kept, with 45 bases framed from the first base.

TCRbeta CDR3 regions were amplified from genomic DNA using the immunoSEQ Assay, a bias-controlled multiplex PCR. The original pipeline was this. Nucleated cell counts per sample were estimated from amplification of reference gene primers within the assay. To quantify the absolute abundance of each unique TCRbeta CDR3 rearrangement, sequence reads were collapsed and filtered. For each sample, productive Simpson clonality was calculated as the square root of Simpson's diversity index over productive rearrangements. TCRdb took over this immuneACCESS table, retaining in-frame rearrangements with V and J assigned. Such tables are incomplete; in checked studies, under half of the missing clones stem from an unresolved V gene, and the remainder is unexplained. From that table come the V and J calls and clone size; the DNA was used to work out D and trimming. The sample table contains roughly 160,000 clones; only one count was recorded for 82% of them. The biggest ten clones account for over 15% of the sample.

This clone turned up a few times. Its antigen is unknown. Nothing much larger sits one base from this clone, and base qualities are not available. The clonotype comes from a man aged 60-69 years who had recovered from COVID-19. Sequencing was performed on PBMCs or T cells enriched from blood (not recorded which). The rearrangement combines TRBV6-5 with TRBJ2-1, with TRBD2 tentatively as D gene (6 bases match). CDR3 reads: CAVRRERAPYNEQFF. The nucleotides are TGTGCCGTCAGGAGAGAGCGGGCCCCTTACAATGAGCAGTTCTTC.